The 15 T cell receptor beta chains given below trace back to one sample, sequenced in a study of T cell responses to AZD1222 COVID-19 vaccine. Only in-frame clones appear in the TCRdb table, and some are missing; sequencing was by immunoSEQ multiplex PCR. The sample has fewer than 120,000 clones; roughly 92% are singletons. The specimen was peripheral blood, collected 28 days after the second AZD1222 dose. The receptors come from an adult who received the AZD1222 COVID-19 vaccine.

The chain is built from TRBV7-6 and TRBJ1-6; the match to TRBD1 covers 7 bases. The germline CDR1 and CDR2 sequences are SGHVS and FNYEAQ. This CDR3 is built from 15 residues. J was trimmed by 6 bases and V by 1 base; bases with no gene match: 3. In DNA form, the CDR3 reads TGTGCCAGCAGCTTAGAAACAGGGGCTAATTCACCCCTCCACTTT. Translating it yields CASSLETGANSPLHF.

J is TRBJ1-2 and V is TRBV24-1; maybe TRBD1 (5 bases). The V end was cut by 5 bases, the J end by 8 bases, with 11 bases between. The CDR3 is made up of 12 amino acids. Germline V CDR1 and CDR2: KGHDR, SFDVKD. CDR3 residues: CATSAGTLGYTF. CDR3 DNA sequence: TGTGCCACCAGTGCCGGGACGCTCGGCTACACCTTC.

The CDR3 coding sequence is TGTGCCAGCAGCTTAGGCCCGTCAACTATGGGCTACACCTTC. It encodes CASSLGPSTMGYTF. The J gene is TRBJ1-2, the V gene TRBV11-1; D not certain. The CDR3 extends over 14 amino acids. V was shortened by 1 base and J by 8 bases, with 14 bases between the two germline ends. Germline V lookup: CDR1 SGHAT, CDR2 FQDESV (reference sequence).

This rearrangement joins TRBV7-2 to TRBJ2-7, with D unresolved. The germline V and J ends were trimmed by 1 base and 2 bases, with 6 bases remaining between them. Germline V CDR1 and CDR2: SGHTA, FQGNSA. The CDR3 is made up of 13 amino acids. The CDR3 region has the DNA TGTGCCAGCAGCTTAGGAACCGCCTACGAGCAGTACTTC. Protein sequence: CASSLGTAYEQYF.

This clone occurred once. CDR3 sequence reads: CASRPTGDQPQHF. The CDR3 DNA sequence: TGTGCCAGCAGACCTACAGGGGATCAGCCCCAGCATTTT. V and J are TRBV6-2 or TRBV6-3 and TRBJ1-5, with 7 bases aligning to TRBD1. There are 13 residues in the CDR3. With V trimmed by 6 bases and J by 5 bases, 4 bases remained unmatched. The germline gives CDR1 MNHEY, CDR2 SVGEGT.

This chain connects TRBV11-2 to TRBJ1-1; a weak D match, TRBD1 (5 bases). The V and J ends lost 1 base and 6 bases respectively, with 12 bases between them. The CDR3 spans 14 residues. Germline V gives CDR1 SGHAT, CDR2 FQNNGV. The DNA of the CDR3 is TGTGCCAGCAGCTTAGTTCGGGGAGGGGCTGAAGCTTTCTTT. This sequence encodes CASSLVRGGAEAFF.

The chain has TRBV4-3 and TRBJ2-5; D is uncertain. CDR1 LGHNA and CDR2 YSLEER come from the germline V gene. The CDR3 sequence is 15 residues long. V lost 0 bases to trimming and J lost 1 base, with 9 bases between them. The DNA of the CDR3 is TGCGCCAGCAGCCAAGAGGCAACCTTCCAAGAGACCCAGTACTTC. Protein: CASSQEATFQETQYF.

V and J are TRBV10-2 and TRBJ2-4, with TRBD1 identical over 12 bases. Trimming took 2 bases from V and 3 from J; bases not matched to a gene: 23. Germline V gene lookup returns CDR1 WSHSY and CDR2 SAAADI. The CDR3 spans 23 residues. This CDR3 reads CASSEAVITGQGALEFGKNIQYF. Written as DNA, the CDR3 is TGCGCCAGCAGTGAGGCTGTTATAACGGGACAGGGGGCGCTTGAGTTTGGCAAAAACATTCAGTACTTC.

The CDR3: CASSQPGGRGTEAFF. The CDR3 DNA follows: TGTGCCAGCAGCCAACCAGGGGGGCGAGGCACTGAAGCTTTCTTT. The chain recombines TRBV3-1 (or the pseudogene TRBV3-2) with TRBJ1-1; 7 bases are a match to TRBD1. V shed 2 bases, J shed 4 bases, and the junction held 7 bases outside the gene matches. CDR3 size: 15 residues. Germline lookup yields CDR1 LGHDT and CDR2 YNNKEL (reference sequence).

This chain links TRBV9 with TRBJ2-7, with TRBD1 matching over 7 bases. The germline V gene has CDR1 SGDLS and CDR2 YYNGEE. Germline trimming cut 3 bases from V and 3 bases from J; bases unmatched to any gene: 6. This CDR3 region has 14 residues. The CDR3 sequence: CASSAGQVLYEQYF. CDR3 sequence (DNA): TGTGCCAGCAGCGCCGGACAGGTCCTCTACGAGCAGTACTTC.

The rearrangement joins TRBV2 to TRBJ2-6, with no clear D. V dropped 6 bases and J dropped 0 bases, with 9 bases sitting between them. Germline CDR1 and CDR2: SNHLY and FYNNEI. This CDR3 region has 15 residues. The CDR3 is CASRSGRSGANVLTF. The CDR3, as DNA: TGTGCCAGCAGATCCGGCCGCTCTGGGGCCAACGTCCTGACTTTC.

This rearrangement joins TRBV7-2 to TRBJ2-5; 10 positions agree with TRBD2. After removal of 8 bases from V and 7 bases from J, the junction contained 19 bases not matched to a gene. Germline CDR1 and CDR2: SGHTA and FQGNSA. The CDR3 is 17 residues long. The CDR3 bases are TGTGCCAGCGAATCTCTTAGCGGGGGGTCCCTCCGGGGGACCCAGTACTTC. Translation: CASESLSGGSLRGTQYF.

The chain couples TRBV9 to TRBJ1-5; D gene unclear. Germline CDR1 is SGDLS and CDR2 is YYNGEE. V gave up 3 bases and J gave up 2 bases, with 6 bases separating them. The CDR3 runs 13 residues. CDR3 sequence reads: CASSGTGNQPQHF. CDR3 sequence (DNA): TGTGCCAGCAGCGGGACGGGCAATCAGCCCCAGCATTTT.

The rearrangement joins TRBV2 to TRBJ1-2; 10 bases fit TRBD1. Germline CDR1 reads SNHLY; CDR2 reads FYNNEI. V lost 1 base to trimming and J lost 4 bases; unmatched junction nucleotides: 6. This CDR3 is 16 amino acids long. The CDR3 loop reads CASSEGGQGTIYGYTF. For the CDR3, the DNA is TGTGCCAGCAGTGAAGGGGGACAGGGGACGATCTATGGCTACACCTTC.

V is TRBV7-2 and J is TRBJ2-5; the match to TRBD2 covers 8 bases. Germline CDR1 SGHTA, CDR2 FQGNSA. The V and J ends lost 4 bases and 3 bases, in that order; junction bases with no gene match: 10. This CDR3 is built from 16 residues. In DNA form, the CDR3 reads TGTGCCAGCAGCTCTGGAAGCGGAGCGGGGGAAGAGACCCAGTACTTC. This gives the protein CASSSGSGAGEETQYF.